This TCR beta chain was profiled in a study of shared clonotypes between healthy human individuals. Germline CDR1 reads SEHNR; CDR2 reads FQNEAQ (reference sequence). Trimming removed 5 bases from V and 6 bases from J; junction bases left unmatched: 12. The CDR3 sequence is 15 residues long. Terminally differentiated effector memory CD45RA+ cells were excluded from the naive CD8 cells, which were CD45RO-negative and positively selected for CCR7. The genomic DNA of each subset was split evenly across several immunoSEQ plates. Only in-frame clones appear in the TCRdb table, and some are missing; sequencing was by immunoSEQ multiplex PCR. The sample contains about 2.1 million clones, more than 85% of which appear only once.

The TCR comes from a man between 18 and 29 years old in good health. Some clones in this sample may be carry-over from other donors' samples. The chain couples TRBV7-9 to TRBJ2-7; 8 bases align to TRBD2. Material for sequencing was naive CD8+ T cells from PBMCs. For the CDR3, the DNA is TGTGCCAGCAGCCCGTTAGCGGGGAGAGGTTTCGAGCAGTACTTC. This sequence encodes CASSPLAGRGFEQYF.